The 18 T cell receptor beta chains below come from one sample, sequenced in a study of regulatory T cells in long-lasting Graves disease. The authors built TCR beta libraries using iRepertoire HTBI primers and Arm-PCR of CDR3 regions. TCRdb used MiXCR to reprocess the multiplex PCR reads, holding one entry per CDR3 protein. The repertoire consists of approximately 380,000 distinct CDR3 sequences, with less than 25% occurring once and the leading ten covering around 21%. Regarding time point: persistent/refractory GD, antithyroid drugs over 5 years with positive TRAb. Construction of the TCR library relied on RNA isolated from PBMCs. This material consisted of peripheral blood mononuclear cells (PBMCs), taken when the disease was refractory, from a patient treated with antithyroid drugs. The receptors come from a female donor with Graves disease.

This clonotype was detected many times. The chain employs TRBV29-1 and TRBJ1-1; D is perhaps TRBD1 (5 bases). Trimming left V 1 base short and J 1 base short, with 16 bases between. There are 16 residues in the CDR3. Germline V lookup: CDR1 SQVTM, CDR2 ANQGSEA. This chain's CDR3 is CSVEVPPGGGNTEAFF. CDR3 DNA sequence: TGCAGCGTTGAAGTTCCCCCAGGCGGGGGGAACACTGAAGCTTTCTTT.

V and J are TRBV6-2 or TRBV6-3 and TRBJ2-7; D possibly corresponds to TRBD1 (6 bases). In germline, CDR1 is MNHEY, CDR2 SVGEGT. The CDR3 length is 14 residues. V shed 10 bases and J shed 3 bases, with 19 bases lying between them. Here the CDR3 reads CATLLTRGIYEQYF. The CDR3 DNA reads TGTGCCACCCTATTGACCAGGGGAATCTACGAGCAGTACTTC.

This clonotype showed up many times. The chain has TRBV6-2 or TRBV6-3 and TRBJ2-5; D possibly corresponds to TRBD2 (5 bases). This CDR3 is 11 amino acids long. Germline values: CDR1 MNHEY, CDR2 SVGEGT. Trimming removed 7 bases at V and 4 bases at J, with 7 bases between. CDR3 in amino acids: CASNRGETQYF. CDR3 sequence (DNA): TGTGCCAGCAACCGGGGAGAGACCCAGTACTTC.

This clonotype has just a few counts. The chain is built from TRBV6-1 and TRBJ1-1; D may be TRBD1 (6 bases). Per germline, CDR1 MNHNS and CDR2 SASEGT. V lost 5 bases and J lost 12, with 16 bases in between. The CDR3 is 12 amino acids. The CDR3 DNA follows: TGTGCCAGCAGTACTGGGGGGCTCCCCACTTTCTTT. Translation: CASSTGGLPTFF.

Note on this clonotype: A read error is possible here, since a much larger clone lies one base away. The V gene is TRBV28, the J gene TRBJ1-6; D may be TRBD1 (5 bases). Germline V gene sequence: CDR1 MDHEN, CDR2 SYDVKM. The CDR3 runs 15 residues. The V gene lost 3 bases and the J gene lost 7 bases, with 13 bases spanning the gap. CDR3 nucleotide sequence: TGTGCCAGCAGTTTTAGGGGAGTACAGAATTCACCCCTCCACTTT. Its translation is CASSFRGVQNSPLHF.

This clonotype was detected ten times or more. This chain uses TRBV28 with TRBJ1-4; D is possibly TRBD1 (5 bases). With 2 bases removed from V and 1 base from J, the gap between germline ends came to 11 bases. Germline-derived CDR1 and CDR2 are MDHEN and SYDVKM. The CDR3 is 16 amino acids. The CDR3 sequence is CASSLPGALTNEKLFF. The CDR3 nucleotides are TGTGCCAGCAGTTTACCCGGGGCGTTAACTAATGAAAAACTGTTTTTT. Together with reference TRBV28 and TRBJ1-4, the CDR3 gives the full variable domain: DVKVTQSSRYLVKRTGEKVFLECVQDMDHENMFWYRQDPGLGLRLIYFSYDVKMKEKGDIPEGYSVSREKKERFSLILESASTNQTSMYLCASSLPGALTNEKLFFGSGTQLSVL.

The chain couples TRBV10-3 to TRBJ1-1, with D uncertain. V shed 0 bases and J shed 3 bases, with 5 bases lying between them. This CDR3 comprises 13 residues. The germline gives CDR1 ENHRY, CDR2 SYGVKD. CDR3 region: CAISESIYTEAFF. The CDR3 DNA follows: TGTGCCATCAGTGAGTCGATCTACACTGAAGCTTTCTTT.

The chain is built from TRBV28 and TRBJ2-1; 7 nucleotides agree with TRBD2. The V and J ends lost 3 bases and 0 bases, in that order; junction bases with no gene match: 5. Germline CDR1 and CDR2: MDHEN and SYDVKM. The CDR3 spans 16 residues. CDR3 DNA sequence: TGTGCCAGCAGTTTGCTAGCGGCGAGCTCCTACAATGAGCAGTTCTTC. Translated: CASSLLAASSYNEQFF.

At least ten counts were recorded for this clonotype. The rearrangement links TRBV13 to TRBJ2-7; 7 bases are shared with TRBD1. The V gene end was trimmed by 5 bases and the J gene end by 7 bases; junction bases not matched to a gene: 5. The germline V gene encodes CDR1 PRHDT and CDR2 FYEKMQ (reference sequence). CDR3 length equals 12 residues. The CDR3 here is CASSGDSFEQYF. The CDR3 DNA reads TGTGCCAGCAGCGGGGACAGTTTTGAGCAGTACTTC.

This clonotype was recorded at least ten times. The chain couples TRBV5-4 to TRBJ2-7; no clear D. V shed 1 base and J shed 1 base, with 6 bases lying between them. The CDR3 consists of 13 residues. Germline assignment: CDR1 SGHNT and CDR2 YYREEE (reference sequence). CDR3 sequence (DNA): TGTGCCAGCAGCTTGCCTTCTTCCTACGAGCAGTACTTC. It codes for CASSLPSSYEQYF.

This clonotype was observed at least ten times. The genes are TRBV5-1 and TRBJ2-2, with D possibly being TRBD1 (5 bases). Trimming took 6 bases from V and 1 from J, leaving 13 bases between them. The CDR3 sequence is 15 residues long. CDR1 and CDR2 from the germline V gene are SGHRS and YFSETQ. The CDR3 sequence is CASTRAAENTGELFF. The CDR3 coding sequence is TGCGCCAGCACCAGGGCGGCCGAGAACACCGGGGAGCTGTTTTTT.

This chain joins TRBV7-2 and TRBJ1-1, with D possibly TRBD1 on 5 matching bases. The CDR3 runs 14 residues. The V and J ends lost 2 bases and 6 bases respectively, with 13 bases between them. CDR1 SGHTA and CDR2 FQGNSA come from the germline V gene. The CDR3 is CASSLNIGRAEAFF. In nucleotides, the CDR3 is TGTGCCAGCAGCTTAAACATTGGCAGGGCTGAAGCTTTCTTT.

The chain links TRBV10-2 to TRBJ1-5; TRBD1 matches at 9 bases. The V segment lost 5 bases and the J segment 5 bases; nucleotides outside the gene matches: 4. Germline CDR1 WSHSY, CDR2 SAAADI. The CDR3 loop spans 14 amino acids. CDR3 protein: CASSRDRDYQPQHF. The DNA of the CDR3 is TGCGCCAGCAGTAGGGACAGGGACTATCAGCCCCAGCATTTT.

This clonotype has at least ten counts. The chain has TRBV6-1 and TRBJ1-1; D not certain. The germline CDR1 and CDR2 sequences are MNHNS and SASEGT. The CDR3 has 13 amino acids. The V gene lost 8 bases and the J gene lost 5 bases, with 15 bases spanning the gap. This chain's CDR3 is CASSLEDGTEAFF. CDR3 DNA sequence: TGTGCCAGCTCCCTAGAGGATGGGACTGAAGCTTTCTTT.

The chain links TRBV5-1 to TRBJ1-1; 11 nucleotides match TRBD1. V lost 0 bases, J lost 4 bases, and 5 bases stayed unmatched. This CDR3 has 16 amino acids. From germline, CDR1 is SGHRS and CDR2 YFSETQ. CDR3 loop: CASSLGTGGKGTEAFF. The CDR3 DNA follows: TGCGCCAGCAGCTTGGGGACAGGGGGCAAGGGCACTGAAGCTTTCTTT.

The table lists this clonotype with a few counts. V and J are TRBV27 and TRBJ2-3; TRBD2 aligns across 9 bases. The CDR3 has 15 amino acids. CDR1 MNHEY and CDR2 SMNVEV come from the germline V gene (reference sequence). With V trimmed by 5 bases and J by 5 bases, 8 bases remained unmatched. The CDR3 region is CASSPPAGGQDTQYF. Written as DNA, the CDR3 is TGTGCCAGCAGTCCCCCCGCGGGAGGGCAAGATACGCAGTATTTT.

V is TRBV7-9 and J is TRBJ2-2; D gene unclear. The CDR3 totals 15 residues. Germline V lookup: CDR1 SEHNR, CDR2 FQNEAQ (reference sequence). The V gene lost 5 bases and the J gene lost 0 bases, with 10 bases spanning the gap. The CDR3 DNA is TGTGCCAGCAGCCCAACCCTCGCGAACACCGGGGAGCTGTTTTTT. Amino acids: CASSPTLANTGELFF. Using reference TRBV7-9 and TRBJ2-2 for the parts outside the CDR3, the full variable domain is DTGVSQNPRHKITKRGQNVTFRCDPISEHNRLYWYRQTLGQGPEFLTYFQNEAQLEKSRLLSDRFSAERPKGSFSTLEIQRTEQGDSAMYLCASSPTLANTGELFFGEGSRLTVL.

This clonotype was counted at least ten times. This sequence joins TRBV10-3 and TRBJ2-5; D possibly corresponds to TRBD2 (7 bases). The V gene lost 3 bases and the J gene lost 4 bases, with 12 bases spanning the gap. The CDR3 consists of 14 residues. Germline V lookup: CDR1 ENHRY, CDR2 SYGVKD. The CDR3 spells CAISEMGGRETQYF. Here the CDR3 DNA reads TGTGCCATCAGTGAAATGGGGGGGCGAGAGACCCAGTACTTC.